This T cell receptor (beta chain) was profiled in a study of cytomegalovirus exposure and HLA in healthy donors. Amplification used 60 Vbeta primers and 13 Jbeta primers. TCRdb's table, derived via immunoSEQ multiplex PCR, lists solely in-frame clones and lacks some. Of 150,000 or so clones in the sample, roughly three quarters are singletons; the top ten hold roughly 4.5%. The V gene's germline CDR1 is GTSNPN and CDR2 SVGIG (reference sequence). This CDR3 is built from 11 residues. V was cut by 0 bases and J by 7 bases, with 6 bases left in between. The receptor's source is a man aged 18 to 35 in good health and CMV-seropositive. The sample comprised PBMCs. This chain connects TRBV30 to TRBJ1-1; D unresolved. The CDR3 loop reads CAWSVVGEAFF. In nucleotides, the CDR3 is TGTGCCTGGAGTGTAGTCGGTGAAGCTTTCTTT.